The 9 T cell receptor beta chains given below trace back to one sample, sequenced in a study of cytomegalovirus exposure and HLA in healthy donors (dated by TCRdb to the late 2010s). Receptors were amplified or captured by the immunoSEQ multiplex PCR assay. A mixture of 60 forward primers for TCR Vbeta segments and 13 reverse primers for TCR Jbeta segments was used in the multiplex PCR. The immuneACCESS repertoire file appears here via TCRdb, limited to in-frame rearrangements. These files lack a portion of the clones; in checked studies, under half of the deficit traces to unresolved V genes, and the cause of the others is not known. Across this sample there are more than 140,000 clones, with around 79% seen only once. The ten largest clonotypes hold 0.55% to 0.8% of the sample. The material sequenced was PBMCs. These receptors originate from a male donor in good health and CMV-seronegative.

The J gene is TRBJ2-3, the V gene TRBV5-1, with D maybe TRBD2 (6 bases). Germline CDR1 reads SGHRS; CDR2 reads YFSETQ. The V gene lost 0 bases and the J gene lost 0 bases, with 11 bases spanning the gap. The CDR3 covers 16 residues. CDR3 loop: CASSLGALASTDTQYF. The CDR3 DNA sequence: TGCGCCAGCAGCTTGGGGGCTCTAGCGAGCACAGATACGCAGTATTTT.

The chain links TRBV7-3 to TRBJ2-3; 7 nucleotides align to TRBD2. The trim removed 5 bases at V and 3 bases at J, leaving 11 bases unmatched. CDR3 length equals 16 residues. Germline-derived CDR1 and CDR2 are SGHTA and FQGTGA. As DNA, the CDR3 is TGTGCCAGCAGCCCTTGGACTAGGAGGAATACAGATACGCAGTATTTT. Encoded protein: CASSPWTRRNTDTQYF. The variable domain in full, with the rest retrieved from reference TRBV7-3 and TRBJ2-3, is GAGVSQTPSNKVTEKGKYVELRCDPISGHTALYWYRQSLGQGPEFLIYFQGTGAADDSGLPNDRFFAVRPEGSVSTLKIQRTERGDSAVYLCASSPWTRRNTDTQYFGPGTRLTVL.

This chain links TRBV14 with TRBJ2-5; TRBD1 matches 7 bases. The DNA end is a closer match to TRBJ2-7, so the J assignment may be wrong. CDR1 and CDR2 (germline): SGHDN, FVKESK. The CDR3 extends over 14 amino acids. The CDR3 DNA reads TGTGCCAGCAGGCCGACAGGGACCACCTACGAGCAGTACTTC. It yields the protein CASRPTGTTYEQYF.

The CDR3 region has the DNA TGTGCCAGCAGTCCTACCCGACTAGCCCAGGAGACCCAGTACTTC. It translates to CASSPTRLAQETQYF. The rearrangement joins TRBV11-3 to TRBJ2-5; 7 bases fit TRBD2. CDR1 is SGHNT, CDR2 YENEEA, per germline. The CDR3 contains 15 residues. J lost 5 bases, V lost 6 bases, and 12 bases had no gene match.

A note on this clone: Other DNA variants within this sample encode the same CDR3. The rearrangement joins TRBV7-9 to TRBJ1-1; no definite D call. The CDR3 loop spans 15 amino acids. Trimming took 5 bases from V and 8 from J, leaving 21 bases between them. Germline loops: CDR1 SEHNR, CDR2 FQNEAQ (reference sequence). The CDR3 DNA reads TGTGCCAGCAGCACCGGGGTCGGGAGGGCGGGGGAAGCTTTCTTT. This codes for CASSTGVGRAGEAFF.

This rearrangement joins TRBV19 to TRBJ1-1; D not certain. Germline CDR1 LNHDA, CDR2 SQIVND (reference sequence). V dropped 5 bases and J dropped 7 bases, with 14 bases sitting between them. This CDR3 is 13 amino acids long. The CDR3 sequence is CASSQPGEGEAFF. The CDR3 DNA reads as TGTGCCAGTAGTCAACCGGGAGAGGGTGAAGCTTTCTTT. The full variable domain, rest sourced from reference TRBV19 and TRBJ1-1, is DGGITQSPKYLFRKEGQNVTLSCEQNLNHDAMYWYRQDPGQGLRLIYYSQIVNDFQKGDIAEGYSVSREKKESFPLTVTSAQKNPTAFYLCASSQPGEGEAFFGQGTRLTVV.

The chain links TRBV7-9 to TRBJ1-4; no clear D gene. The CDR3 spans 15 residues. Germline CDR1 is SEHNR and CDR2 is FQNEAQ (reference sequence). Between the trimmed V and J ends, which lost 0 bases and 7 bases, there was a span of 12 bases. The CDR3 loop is CASSLALLGSEKLFF. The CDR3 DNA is TGTGCCAGCAGCTTAGCGCTGTTGGGGAGTGAAAAACTGTTTTTT.

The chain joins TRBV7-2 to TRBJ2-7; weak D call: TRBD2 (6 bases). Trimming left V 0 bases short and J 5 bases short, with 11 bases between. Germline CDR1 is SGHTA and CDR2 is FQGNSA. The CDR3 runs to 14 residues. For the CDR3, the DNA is TGTGCCAGCAGCTTAGCCATAGCGGTAAACGAGCAGTACTTC. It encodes CASSLAIAVNEQYF. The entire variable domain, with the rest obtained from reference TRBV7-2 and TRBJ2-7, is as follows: GAGVSQSPSNKVTEKGKDVELRCDPISGHTALYWYRQSLGQGLEFLIYFQGNSAPDKSGLPSDRFSAERTGGSVSTLTIQRTQQEDSAVYLCASSLAIAVNEQYFGPGTRLTVT.

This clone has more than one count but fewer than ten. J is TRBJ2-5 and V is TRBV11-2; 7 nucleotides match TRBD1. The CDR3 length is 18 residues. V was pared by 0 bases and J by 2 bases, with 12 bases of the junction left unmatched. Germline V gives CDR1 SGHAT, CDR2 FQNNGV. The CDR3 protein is CASSLDGPGTENQETQYF. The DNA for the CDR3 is TGTGCCAGCAGCTTAGATGGACCCGGGACAGAAAATCAAGAGACCCAGTACTTC.